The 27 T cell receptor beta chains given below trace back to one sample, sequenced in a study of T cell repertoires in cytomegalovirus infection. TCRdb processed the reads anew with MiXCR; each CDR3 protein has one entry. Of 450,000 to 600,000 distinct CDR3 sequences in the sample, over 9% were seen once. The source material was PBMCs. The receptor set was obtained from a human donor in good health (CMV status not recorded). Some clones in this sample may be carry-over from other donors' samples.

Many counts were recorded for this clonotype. CDR3 region: CASSLATVPPGWFF. The CDR3 DNA reads TGTGCCAGCAGTTTAGCGACAGTCCCTCCCGGGTGGTTCTTC. The rearrangement joins TRBV28 to TRBJ2-1, with TRBD1 as a possible D gene (5 bases). The CDR3 is made up of 14 amino acids. Germline CDR1 MDHEN, CDR2 SYDVKM. V was clipped by 2 bases and J by 15 bases, with 20 bases between them.

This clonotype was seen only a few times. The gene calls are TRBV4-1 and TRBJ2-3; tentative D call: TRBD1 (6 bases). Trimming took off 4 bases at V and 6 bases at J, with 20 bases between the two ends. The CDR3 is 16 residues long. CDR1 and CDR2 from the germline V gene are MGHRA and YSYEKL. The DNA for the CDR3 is TGCGCCAGCAGCCCGTCGGGACAATCTTGGGTGGATACGCAGTATTTT. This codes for CASSPSGQSWVDTQYF.

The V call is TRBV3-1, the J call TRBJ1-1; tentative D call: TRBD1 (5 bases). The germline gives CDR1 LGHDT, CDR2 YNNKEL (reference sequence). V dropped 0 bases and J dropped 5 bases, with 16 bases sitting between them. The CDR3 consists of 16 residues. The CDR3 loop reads CASSQDLLAGTTEAFF. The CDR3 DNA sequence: TGTGCCAGCAGCCAAGACCTATTGGCAGGGACGACTGAAGCTTTCTTT.

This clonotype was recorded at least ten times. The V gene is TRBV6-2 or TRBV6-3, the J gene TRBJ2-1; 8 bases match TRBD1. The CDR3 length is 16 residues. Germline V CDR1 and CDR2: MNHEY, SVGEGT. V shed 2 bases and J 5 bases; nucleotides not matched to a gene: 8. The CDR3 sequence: CASSYPLDRVDNEQFF. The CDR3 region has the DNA TGTGCCAGCAGTTACCCCCTGGACAGGGTGGACAATGAGCAGTTCTTC.

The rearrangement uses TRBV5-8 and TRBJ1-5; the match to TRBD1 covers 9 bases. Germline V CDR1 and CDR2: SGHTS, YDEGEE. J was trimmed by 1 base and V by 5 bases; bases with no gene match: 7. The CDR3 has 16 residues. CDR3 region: CASRPIDRGSNQPQHF. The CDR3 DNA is TGTGCCAGCAGACCCATAGACAGGGGGAGCAATCAGCCCCAGCATTTT.

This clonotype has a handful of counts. DNA of the CDR3: TGTGCCAGCAGCCAAGCCGACAGGGTTACTGAAGCTTTCTTT. It translates to CASSQADRVTEAFF. The rearrangement uses TRBV3-1 and TRBJ1-1; TRBD1 agrees at 7 bases. The CDR3 is made up of 14 amino acids. Germline CDR1 is LGHDT and CDR2 is YNNKEL (reference sequence). The trim removed 1 base at V and 5 bases at J, leaving 4 bases unmatched.

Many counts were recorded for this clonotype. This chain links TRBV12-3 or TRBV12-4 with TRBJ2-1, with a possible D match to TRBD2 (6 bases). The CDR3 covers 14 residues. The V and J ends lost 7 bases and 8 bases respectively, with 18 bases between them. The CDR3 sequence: CASTLGDFTYEQFF. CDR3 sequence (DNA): TGTGCCAGCACCTTGGGGGACTTCACTTATGAGCAGTTCTTC.

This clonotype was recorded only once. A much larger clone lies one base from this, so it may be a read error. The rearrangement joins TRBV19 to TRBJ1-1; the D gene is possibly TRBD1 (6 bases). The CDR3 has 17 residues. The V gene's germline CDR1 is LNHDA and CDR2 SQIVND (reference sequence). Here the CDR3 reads CTSTVLGVGTKITEAFF. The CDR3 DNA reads TGTACCAGTACGGTCTTAGGTGTCGGGACAAAGATAACTGAAGCTTTCTTT.

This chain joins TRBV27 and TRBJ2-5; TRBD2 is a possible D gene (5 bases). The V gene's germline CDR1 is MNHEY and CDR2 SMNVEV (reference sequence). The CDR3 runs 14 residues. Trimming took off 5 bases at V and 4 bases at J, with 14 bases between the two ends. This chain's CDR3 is CASSEVGERETQYF. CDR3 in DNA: TGTGCCAGCAGTGAGGTTGGGGAGAGAGAGACCCAGTACTTC.

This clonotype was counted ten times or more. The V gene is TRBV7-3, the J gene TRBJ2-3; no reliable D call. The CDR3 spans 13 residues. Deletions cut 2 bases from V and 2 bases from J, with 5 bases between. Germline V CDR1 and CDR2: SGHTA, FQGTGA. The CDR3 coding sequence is TGTGCCAGCAGCTTAGCCTACACAGATACGCAGTATTTT. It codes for CASSLAYTDTQYF.

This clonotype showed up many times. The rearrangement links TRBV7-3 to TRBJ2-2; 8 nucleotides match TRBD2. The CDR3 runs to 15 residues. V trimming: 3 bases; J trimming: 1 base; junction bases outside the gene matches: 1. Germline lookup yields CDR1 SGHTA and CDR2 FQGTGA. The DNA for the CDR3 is TGTGCCAGCAGCTTCCTAGCGGGGAACACCGGGGAGCTGTTTTTT. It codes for CASSFLAGNTGELFF.

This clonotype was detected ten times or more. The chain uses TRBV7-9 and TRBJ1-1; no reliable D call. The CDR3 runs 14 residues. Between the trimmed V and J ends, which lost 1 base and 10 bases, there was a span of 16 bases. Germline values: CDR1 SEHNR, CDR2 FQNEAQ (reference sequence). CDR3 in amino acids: CASSLDGLMGRAFF. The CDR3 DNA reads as TGTGCCAGCAGCTTAGACGGGCTGATGGGTAGAGCTTTCTTT.

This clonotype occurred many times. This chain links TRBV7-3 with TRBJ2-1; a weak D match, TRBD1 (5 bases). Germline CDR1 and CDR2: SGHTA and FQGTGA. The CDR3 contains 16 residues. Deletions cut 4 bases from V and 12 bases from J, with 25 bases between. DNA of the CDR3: TGTGCCAGCAGCTCTGCTCGCGCGGCAGGGCTGATTGGGCAGTTCTTC. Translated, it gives CASSSARAAGLIGQFF. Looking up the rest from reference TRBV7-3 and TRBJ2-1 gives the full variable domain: GAGVSQTPSNKVTEKGKYVELRCDPISGHTALYWYRQSLGQGPEFLIYFQGTGAADDSGLPNDRFFAVRPEGSVSTLKIQRTERGDSAVYLCASSSARAAGLIGQFFGPGTRLTVL.

The CDR3 sequence: CASSRGDGYTEAFF. The CDR3 bases are TGTGCCAGTAGTCGTGGGGACGGCTACACTGAAGCTTTCTTT. This chain connects TRBV19 to TRBJ1-1; D is perhaps TRBD1 (5 bases). This CDR3 spans 14 amino acids. The ends were cut back, 5 bases at V and 3 bases at J, with 13 bases in the middle. The germline V gene has CDR1 LNHDA and CDR2 SQIVND (reference sequence).

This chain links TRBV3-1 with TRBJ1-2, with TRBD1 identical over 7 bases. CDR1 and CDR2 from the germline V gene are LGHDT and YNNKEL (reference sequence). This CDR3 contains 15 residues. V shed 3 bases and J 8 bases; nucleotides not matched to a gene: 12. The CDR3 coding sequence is TGTGCCAGCAGCCACCTATCAAGGGGGCTAGAGGGCTACACCTTC. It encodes CASSHLSRGLEGYTF.

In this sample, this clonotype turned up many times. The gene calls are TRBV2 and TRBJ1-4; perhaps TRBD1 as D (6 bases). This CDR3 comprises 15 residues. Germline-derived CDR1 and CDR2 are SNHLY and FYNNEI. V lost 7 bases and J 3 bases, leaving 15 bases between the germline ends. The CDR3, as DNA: TGTGCCAGCAATTCCGGGGGGCTAGCTAATGAAAAACTGTTTTTT. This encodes CASNSGGLANEKLFF.

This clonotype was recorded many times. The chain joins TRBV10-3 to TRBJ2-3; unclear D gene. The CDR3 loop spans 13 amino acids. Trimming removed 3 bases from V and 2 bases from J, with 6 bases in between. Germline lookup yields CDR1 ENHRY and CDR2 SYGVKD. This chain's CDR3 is CAISDGVTDTQYF. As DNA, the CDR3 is TGTGCCATCAGTGATGGAGTCACAGATACGCAGTATTTT.

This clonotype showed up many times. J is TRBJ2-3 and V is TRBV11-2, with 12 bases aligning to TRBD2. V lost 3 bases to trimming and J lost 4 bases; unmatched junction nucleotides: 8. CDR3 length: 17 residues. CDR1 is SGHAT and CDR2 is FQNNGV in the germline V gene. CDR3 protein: CASSFPSGGARADTQYF. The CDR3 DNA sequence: TGTGCCAGCAGCTTCCCTAGCGGGGGGGCTCGGGCAGATACGCAGTATTTT.

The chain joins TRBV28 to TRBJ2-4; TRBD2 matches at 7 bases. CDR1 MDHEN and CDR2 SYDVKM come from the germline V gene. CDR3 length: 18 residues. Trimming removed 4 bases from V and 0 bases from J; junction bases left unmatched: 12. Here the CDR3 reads CASSSGLQLMLAKNIQYF. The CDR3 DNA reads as TGTGCCAGCAGTTCGGGACTACAGCTAATGCTAGCCAAAAACATTCAGTACTTC.

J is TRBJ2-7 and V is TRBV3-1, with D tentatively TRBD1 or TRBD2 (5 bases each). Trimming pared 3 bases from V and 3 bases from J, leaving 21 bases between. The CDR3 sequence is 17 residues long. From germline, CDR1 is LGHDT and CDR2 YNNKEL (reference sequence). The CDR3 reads CASSQNRDALHLYEQYF. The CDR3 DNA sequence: TGTGCCAGCAGCCAGAACCGGGACGCCCTTCACCTCTACGAGCAGTACTTC.

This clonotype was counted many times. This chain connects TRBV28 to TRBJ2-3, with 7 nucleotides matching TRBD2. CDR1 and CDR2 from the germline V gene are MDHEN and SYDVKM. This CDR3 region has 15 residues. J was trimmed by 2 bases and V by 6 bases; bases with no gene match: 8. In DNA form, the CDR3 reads TGTGCCAGCAGGCCCACCGGGACTACCACAGATACGCAGTATTTT. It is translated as CASRPTGTTTDTQYF.

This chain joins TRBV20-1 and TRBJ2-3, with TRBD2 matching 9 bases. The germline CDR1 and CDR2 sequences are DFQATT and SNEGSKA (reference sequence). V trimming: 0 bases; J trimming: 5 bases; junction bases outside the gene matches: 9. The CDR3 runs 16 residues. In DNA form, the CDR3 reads TGCAGTGCTAGAGATGTAGAAAGCGGGGGGATAGATACGCAGTATTTT. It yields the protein CSARDVESGGIDTQYF.

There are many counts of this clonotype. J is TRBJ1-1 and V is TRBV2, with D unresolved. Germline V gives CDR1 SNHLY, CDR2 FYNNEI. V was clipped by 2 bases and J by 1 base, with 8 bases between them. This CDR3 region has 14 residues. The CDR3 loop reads CASSEQLTNTEAFF. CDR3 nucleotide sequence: TGTGCCAGCAGTGAACAGCTCACGAACACTGAAGCTTTCTTT.

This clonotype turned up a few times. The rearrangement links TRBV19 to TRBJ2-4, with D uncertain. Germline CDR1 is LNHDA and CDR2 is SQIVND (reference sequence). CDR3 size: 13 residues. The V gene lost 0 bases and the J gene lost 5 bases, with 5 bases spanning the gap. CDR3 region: CASSIDRQNIQYF. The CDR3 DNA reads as TGTGCCAGTAGTATAGATCGGCAAAACATTCAGTACTTC.

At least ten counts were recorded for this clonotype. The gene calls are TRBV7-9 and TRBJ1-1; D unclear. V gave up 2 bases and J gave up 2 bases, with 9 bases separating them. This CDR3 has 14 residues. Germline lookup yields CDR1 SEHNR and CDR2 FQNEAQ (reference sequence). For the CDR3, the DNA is TGTGCCAGCAGCTTAAAACAAGAAAACACTGAAGCTTTCTTT. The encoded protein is CASSLKQENTEAFF.

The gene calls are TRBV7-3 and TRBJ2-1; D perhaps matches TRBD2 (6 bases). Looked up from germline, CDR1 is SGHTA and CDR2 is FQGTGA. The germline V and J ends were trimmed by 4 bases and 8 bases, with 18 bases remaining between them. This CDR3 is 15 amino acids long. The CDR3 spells CASSSGLLRGDEQFF. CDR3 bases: TGTGCCAGCAGCTCGGGACTTCTGCGGGGCGATGAGCAGTTCTTC.

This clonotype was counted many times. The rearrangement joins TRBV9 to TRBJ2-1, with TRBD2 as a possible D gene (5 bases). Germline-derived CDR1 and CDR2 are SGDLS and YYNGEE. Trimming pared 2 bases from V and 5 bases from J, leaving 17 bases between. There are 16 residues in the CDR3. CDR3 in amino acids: CASSVAGLITHNEQFF. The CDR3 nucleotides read TGTGCCAGCAGCGTCGCTGGACTGATAACGCACAATGAGCAGTTCTTC. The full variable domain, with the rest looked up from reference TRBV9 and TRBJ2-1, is DSGVTQTPKHLITATGQRVTLRCSPRSGDLSVYWYQQSLDQGLQFLIQYYNGEERAKGNILERFSAQQFPDLHSELNLSSLELGDSALYFCASSVAGLITHNEQFFGPGTRLTVL.